This T cell receptor (beta chain) was obtained from a study of Ad26.COV2.S vaccination and SARS-CoV-2 variants. Overall study: By the intramuscular route, Ad26.COV2.S was given once, or twice 56 days apart. Study-wide points: Substantial breadth was reported for post-vaccination spike-specific CD8+ and CD4+ T cells. Measurements of TCR breadth and depth may have given underestimates of the total T cell responses.

Germline V CDR1 and CDR2: SGHNT, YYREEE (reference sequence). This CDR3 contains 14 residues. Between the trimmed V and J ends, which lost 4 bases and 0 bases, there was a span of 9 bases. About this clone itself: What it binds is unknown.

Sequenced by immunoSEQ multiplex PCR; TCRdb stores in-frame clones only, minus some. The repertoire has around 380,000 clones, about nine tenths of them found once; the top ten carry 3% to 4.5%. Treatment denoted: some 20 received Ad26.COV2.S at low or high dose, single or two shots; about five received placebo; per-sample allocation not given. Collection of samples fell on day 63 after the first vaccine or placebo injection. Boston supplied an adult donor aged 18-55 years. The J gene is TRBJ2-3, the V gene TRBV5-4, with a weak D call TRBD1 (6 bases). The receptor comes from a person aged 18-65 years who received the Ad26.COV2.S COVID-19 vaccine or a placebo. Sequenced material: peripheral blood, taken in a trial of Ad26.COV2.S vaccine versus placebo. The CDR3 DNA sequence: TGTGCCAGCAGCATAGGACAGAGCACAGATACGCAGTATTTT. It encodes CASSIGQSTDTQYF. The full variable domain, with the rest looked up from reference TRBV5-4 and TRBJ2-3, is ETGVTQSPTHLIKTRGQQVTLRCSSQSGHNTVSWYQQALGQGPQFIFQYYREEENGRGNFPPRFSGLQFPNYSSELNVNALELDDSALYLCASSIGQSTDTQYFGPGTRLTVL.